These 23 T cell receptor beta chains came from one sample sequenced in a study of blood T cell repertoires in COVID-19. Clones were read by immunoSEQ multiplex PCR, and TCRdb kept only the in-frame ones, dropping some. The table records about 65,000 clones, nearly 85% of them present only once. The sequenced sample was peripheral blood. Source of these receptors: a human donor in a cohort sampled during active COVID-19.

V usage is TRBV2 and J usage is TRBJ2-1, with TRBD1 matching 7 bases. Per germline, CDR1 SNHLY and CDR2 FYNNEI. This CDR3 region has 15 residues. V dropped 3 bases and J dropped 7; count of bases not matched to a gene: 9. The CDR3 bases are TGTGCCAGCAGTGATTTGGGGACAGTGAGGAATGAGCAGTTCTTC. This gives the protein CASSDLGTVRNEQFF.

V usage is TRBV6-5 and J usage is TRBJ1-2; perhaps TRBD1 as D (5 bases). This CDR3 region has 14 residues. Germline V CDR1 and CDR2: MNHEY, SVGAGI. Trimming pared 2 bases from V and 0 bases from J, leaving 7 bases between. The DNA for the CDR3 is TGTGCCAGCAGTTACAGGGGTTCTAACTATGGCTACACCTTC. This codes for CASSYRGSNYGYTF.

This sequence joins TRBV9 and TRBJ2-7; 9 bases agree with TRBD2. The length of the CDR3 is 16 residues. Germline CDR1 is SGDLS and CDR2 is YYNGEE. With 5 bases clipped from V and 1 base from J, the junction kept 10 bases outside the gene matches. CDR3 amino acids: CASSLRAGGPSYEQYF. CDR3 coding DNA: TGTGCCAGCAGTCTGCGAGCGGGGGGCCCGTCCTACGAGCAGTACTTC.

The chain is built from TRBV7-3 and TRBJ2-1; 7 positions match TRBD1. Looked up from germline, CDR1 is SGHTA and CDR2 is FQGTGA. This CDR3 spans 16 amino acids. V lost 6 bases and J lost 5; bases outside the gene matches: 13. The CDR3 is CASRRTGDGSNNEQFF. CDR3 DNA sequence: TGTGCCAGCAGACGAACAGGGGATGGATCTAACAATGAGCAGTTCTTC. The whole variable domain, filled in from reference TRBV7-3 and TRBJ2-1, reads GAGVSQTPSNKVTEKGKYVELRCDPISGHTALYWYRQSLGQGPEFLIYFQGTGAADDSGLPNDRFFAVRPEGSVSTLKIQRTERGDSAVYLCASRRTGDGSNNEQFFGPGTRLTVL.

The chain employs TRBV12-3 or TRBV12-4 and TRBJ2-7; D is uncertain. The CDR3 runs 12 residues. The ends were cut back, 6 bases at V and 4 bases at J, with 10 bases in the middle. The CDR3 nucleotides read TGTGCCAGCAGCTCTCAGCGTTACGAGCAGTACTTC. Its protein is CASSSQRYEQYF.

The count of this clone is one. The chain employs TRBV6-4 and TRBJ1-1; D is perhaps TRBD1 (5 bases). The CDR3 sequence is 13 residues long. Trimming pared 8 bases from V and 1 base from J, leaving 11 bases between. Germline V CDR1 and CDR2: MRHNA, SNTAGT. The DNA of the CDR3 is TGTGCCAGCGCCTTAGACAGGAACACTGAAGCTTTCTTT. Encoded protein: CASALDRNTEAFF.

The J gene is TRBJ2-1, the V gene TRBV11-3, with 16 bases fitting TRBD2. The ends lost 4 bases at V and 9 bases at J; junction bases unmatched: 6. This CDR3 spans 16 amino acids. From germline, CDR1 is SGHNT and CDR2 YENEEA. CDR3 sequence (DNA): TGTGCCAGCAGCTCGGGGACTAGCGGGGGGGTTTTTGAGCAGTTCTTC. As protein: CASSSGTSGGVFEQFF.

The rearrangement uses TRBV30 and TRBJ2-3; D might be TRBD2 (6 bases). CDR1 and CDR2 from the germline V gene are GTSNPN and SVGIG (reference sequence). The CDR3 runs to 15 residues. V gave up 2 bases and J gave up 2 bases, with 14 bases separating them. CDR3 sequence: CAWSPLGLITDTQYF. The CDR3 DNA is TGTGCCTGGAGTCCCCTGGGACTTATCACAGATACGCAGTATTTT.

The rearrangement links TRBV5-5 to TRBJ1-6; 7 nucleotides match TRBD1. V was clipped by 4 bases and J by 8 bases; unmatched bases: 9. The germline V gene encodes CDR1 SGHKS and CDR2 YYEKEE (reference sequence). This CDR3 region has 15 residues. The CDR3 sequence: CASSQTGTVDSPLHF. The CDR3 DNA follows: TGTGCCAGCAGCCAAACCGGGACAGTGGATTCACCCCTCCACTTT.

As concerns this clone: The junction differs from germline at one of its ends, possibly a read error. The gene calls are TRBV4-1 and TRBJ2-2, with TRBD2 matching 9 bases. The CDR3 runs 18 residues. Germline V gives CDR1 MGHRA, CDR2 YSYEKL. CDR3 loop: CASSQEPGLAVRTGELFF. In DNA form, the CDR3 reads TGCGCCAGCAGTCAAGAACCGGGACTAGCCGTTCGCACCGGGGAGCTGTTTTTT.

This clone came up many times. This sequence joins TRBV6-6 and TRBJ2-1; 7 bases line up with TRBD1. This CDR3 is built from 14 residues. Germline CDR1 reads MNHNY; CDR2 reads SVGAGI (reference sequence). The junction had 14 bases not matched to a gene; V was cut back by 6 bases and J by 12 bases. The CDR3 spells CASSERQGRSRQFF. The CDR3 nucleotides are TGTGCCAGCAGCGAGAGACAGGGCCGAAGTCGGCAGTTCTTC.

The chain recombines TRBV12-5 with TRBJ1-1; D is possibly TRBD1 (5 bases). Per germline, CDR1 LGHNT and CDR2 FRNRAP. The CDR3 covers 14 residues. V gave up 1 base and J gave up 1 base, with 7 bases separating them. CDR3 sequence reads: CASGLGQGNTEAFF. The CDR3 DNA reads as TGTGCTAGTGGTTTGGGGCAGGGGAACACTGAAGCTTTCTTT. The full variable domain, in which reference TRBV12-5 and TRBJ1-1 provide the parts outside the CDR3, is DARVTQTPRHKVTEMGQEVTMRCQPILGHNTVFWYRQTMMQGLELLAYFRNRAPLDDSGMPKDRFSAEMPDATLATLKIQPSEPRDSAVYFCASGLGQGNTEAFFGQGTRLTVV.

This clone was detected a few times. The CDR3 reads CASSLGGHPSGNTIYF. DNA for the CDR3: TGTGCCAGCAGCTTAGGGGGACATCCCTCTGGAAACACCATATATTTT. The rearrangement uses TRBV7-2 and TRBJ1-3; a possible D gene is TRBD1 (6 bases). V was trimmed by 1 base and J by 0 bases, leaving 10 bases between them. CDR1 SGHTA and CDR2 FQGNSA come from the germline V gene. The CDR3 has 16 residues.

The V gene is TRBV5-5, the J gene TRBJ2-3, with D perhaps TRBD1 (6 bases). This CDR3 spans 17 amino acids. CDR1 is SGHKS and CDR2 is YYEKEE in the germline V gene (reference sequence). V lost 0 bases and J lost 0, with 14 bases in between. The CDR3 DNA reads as TGTGCCAGCAGCTTGGGAAGAGGGGGTTCTAGCACAGATACGCAGTATTTT. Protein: CASSLGRGGSSTDTQYF.

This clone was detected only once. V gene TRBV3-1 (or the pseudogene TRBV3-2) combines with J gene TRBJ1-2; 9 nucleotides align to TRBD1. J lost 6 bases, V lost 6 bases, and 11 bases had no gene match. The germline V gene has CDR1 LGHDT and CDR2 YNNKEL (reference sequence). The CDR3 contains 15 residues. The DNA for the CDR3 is TGTGCCAGCAGACAGGGACAGGGCCTTCGTCATGGCTACACCTTC. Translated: CASRQGQGLRHGYTF.

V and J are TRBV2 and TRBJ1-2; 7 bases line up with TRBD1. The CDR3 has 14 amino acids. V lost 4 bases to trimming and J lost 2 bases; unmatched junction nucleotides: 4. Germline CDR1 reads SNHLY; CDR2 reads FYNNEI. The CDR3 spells CASSGTGRNYGYTF. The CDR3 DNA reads TGTGCCAGCAGTGGGACAGGACGAAACTATGGCTACACCTTC.

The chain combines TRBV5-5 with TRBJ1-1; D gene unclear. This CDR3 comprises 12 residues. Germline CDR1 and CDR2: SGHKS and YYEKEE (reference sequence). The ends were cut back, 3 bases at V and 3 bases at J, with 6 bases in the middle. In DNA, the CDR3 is TGTGCCAGCAGCTCCAGTCACACTGAAGCTTTCTTT. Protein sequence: CASSSSHTEAFF.

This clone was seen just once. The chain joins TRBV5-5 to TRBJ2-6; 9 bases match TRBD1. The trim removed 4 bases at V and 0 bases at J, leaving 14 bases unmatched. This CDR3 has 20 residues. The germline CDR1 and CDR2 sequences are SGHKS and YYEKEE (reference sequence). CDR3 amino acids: CASSTSFGTGFSSGANVLTF. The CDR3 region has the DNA TGTGCCAGCAGCACATCTTTTGGGACAGGGTTTAGCTCTGGGGCCAACGTCCTGACTTTC.

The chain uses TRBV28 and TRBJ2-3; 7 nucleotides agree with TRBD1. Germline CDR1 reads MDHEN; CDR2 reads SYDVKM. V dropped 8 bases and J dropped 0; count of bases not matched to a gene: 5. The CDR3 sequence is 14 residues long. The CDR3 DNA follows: TGTGCCAGCGGTTCGGGACAGAGCACAGATACGCAGTATTTT. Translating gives CASGSGQSTDTQYF.

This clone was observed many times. The DNA for the CDR3 is TGTGCCAGCAGCTTTACGGGGGATCATCAGCCCCAGCATTTT. Translating it yields CASSFTGDHQPQHF. V usage is TRBV9 and J usage is TRBJ1-5; a weak D match, TRBD1 (5 bases). Germline CDR1 reads SGDLS; CDR2 reads YYNGEE. Between the trimmed V and J ends, which lost 4 bases and 5 bases, there was a span of 13 bases. This CDR3 has 14 residues.

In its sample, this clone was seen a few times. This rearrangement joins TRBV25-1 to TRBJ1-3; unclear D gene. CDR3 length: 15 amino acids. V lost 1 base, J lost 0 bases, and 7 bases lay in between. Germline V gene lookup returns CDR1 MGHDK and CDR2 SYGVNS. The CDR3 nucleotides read TGTGCCAGCAGTGAATCAGGATTCTCTGGAAACACCATATATTTT. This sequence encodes CASSESGFSGNTIYF.

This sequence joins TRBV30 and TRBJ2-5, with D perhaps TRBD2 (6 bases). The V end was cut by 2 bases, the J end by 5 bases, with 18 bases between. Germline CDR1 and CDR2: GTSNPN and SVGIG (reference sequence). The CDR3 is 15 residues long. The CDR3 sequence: CAWSSPNRGVETQYF. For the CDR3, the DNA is TGTGCCTGGAGTTCCCCCAATCGCGGGGTGGAGACCCAGTACTTC.

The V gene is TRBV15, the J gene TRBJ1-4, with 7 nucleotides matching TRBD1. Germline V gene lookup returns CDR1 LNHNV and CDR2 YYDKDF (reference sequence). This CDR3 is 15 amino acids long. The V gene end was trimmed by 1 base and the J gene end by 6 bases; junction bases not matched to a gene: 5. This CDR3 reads CATSRGGGGYEKLFF. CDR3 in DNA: TGTGCCACCAGCAGAGGAGGGGGCGGTTATGAAAAACTGTTTTTT.